Listed below are T cell receptor beta chains from one sample, sequenced in a study of blood T cell repertoires in COVID-19. The protocol was immunoSEQ multiplex PCR, while the TCRdb copy is restricted to in-frame clones and leaves out a portion. The sample yields some 110,000 clones, almost 85% seen once. Material: peripheral blood. The origin of the receptors is a man between 65 and 80 years old with active or convalescent COVID-19. Both conserved end residues are part of each CDR3. The D gene is left open where the match is weak. Rows may omit the clone size; those that give it use once, few, many or a size class.

V	J	length	D	size	DNA	CDR3
TRBV9	TRBJ2-1	12	.	.	TGTGCCAGCAGCCCCAGTTTAAATGAGCAGTTCTTC	CASSPSLNEQFF
TRBV4-3	TRBJ1-5	14	.	once	TGCGCCAGCAGCCAAGACAGGGGAAATCAGCCCCAGCATTTT	CASSQDRGNQPQHF
TRBV6-1	TRBJ1-2	13	TRBD1	.	TGTGCCAGCAGTGATCCGGACAGGTATGGCTACACCTTC	CASSDPDRYGYTF
TRBV6-6	TRBJ1-2	13	.	.	TGTGCCAGCAGTTACTCTCCAGGGGATGGCTACACCTTC	CASSYSPGDGYTF
TRBV25-1	TRBJ2-1	14	.	.	TGTGCCAGCAGTGAAGAAGGCAGGGCGAATGAGCAGTTCTTC	CASSEEGRANEQFF
TRBV28	TRBJ2-2	18	TRBD2	.	TGTGCCAGCAGTTTCAGACTAGCGGGAGGGCCGGGGGCCGGGGAGCTGTTTTTT	CASSFRLAGGPGAGELFF
TRBV5-1	TRBJ1-1	14	.	.	TGCGCCACGACACGGGGGGCAGAGAACACTGAAGCTTTCTTT	CATTRGAENTEAFF
TRBV18	TRBJ1-5	14	.	.	TGTGCCAGCTCACCGGGGGGGATTAATCAGCCCCAGCATTTT	CASSPGGINQPQHF
TRBV19	TRBJ1-5	13	TRBD1	.	TGTGCCAGTAGTGTCGACAGGGATCAGCCCCAGCATTTT	CASSVDRDQPQHF
TRBV7-9	TRBJ1-2	13	.	once	TGTGCCAGCAGCTTAGAACAGGGTGGAGGCTACACCTTC	CASSLEQGGGYTF
TRBV3-1/TRBV3-2	TRBJ2-1	15	.	.	TGTGCCAGCAGCCAAGATGGGGCAGAATACAATGAGCAGTTCTTC	CASSQDGAEYNEQFF
TRBV7-2	TRBJ1-4	15	.	few	TGTGCCAGCAGCTTAGCGCAAGGAGGTGGCGAAAAACTGTTTTTT	CASSLAQGGGEKLFF
TRBV3-1/TRBV3-2	TRBJ2-3	15	.	.	TGTGCCAGCAGCCCGTGGTCGGGGGGCACAGATACGCAGTATTTT	CASSPWSGGTDTQYF
TRBV7-9	TRBJ2-5	17	TRBD2	few	TGTGCCAGCAGCTTCGTGTACAGCGGGAGAGGTGGGGAGACCCAGTACTTC	CASSFVYSGRGGETQYF
TRBV15	TRBJ1-5	13	.	.	TGTGCCACCAGCAGAGATTACGGTCAGCCCCAGCATTTT	CATSRDYGQPQHF